This TCR beta chain was documented in a study of shared clonotypes between healthy human individuals. Findings and caveats of the study: Sharing of clonotypes among donors was expected to vary with sequencing depth. Blood was the only sampled material, and tissue repertoires likely differ.

This clone was detected many times. Its target is not known. As originally analysed: ImmunoSEQ output lacked quality scores and full-length reads, limiting matched filtering. The repertoire was sequenced with immunoSEQ multiplex PCR; TCRdb's copy has only in-frame clones and lacks some. V and J calls and clone size are copied from that table; D and trimming were computed from the DNA. The sample holds about 490,000 clones; roughly 78% are singletons and the top ten take roughly 12%. The V and J ends lost 0 bases and 4 bases, in that order; junction bases with no gene match: 5. The CDR3 has 15 amino acids. Germline CDR1 reads SGDLS; CDR2 reads YYNGEE.

The chain uses TRBV9 and TRBJ2-3; 7 bases are a match to TRBD2. This TCR came from a woman between 35 and 50 years old in good health. Some clones in this sample may be carry-over from other donors' samples. Material for sequencing was PBMCs. CDR3 DNA: TGTGCCAGCAGCGTAGGCGCGGGAGCGGCAGATACGCAGTATTTT. Translated: CASSVGAGAADTQYF.